The subject of this entry is one TCR beta chain. Antigen specificity is unknown. TCRdb's copy holds only in-frame clones and misses some; the assay was immunoSEQ multiplex PCR. This sample carries fewer than 200,000 clones, about 85% of them seen once, and the ten largest clones take roughly 12%. The data belong to a study of radiation and T cells in renal cell carcinoma. Overall study results and limits: In blood, top tumor clones expanded by 2 weeks, shrinking by 4.

Time point denoted: blood 4 weeks post-SBRT, at nephrectomy. Treatment denoted: 15 Gy SBRT to primary tumor, nephrectomy 4 weeks later. The receptor was derived from a woman between 45 and 60 years old with renal cell carcinoma. The sequences come from blood, collected from a patient whose treatment included radiotherapy and nephrectomy.

The CDR3 here is CASSWSGTQTYEQYF. The CDR3 DNA sequence: TGTGCCAGCAGTTGGAGTGGCACCCAAACCTACGAGCAGTACTTC. This chain links TRBV6-6 with TRBJ2-7, with D unresolved. Deletions cut 4 bases from V and 2 bases from J, with 15 bases between. Germline V gives CDR1 MNHNY, CDR2 SVGAGI (reference sequence). There are 15 residues in the CDR3.